The next 13 T cell receptor beta chains were all read from a single sample in a study of shared clonotypes between healthy human individuals. Naive CD8 cells lacked CD45RO and underwent positive selection for CCR7, leaving out terminally differentiated effector memory CD45RA+ cells. TCRdb's table, derived via immunoSEQ multiplex PCR, lists solely in-frame clones and lacks some. Of around 2.1 million clones listed, about 93% are singletons. Source material: naive CD8+ T cells from PBMCs. The receptor set was obtained from a man younger than 35 in good health. Some clones in this sample may be carry-over from other donors' samples.

The chain links TRBV19 to TRBJ2-4; TRBD2 matches at 8 bases. Germline loops: CDR1 LNHDA, CDR2 SQIVND (reference sequence). V lost 1 base and J lost 13; bases outside the gene matches: 6. The CDR3 is 13 amino acids. CDR3 nucleotide sequence: TGTGCCAGTAGTATAGCGGCTAGCGGGCCGCAGTACTTC. Translated: CASSIAASGPQYF.

The chain couples TRBV7-9 to TRBJ2-7, with 11 bases identical to TRBD2. V dropped 7 bases and J dropped 5; count of bases not matched to a gene: 7. The CDR3 runs to 14 residues. Per the germline V gene, CDR1 is SEHNR and CDR2 is FQNEAQ (reference sequence). CDR3 nucleotide sequence: TGTGCCAGCACCCTTAGCGGGAGGGGGAACGAGCAGTACTTC. As protein: CASTLSGRGNEQYF.

The chain recombines TRBV28 with TRBJ2-7, with 9 bases matching TRBD1. Trimming took 7 bases from V and 1 from J; bases not matched to a gene: 5. The germline V gene encodes CDR1 MDHEN and CDR2 SYDVKM. The length of the CDR3 is 14 residues. The CDR3 sequence: CASTETGGSYEQYF. The CDR3 DNA sequence: TGTGCCAGCACCGAGACAGGGGGTTCCTACGAGCAGTACTTC. The full variable domain, completed using reference TRBV28 and TRBJ2-7, is DVKVTQSSRYLVKRTGEKVFLECVQDMDHENMFWYRQDPGLGLRLIYFSYDVKMKEKGDIPEGYSVSREKKERFSLILESASTNQTSMYLCASTETGGSYEQYFGPGTRLTVT.

As for this clone: A read error may account for a junction end that differs from germline. The chain joins TRBV6-5 to TRBJ2-7; 10 nucleotides match TRBD1. The V gene's germline CDR1 is MNHEY and CDR2 SVGAGI. CDR3 size: 12 residues. This CDR3 reads CASSSDRGRLHF. The DNA for the CDR3 is TGTGCCAGCAGTTCTGACAGGGGGCGGCTGCACTTC.

The V and J genes are TRBV4-3 and TRBJ2-7; TRBD2 matches 7 bases. Per germline, CDR1 LGHNA and CDR2 YSLEER. The CDR3 consists of 17 residues. With 0 bases clipped from V and 4 bases from J, the junction kept 12 bases outside the gene matches. The CDR3 sequence: CASSQDLASGAHYEQYF. The CDR3 nucleotides are TGCGCCAGCAGCCAAGATTTGGCTAGCGGAGCTCATTACGAGCAGTACTTC.

V is TRBV9 and J is TRBJ1-4; no clear D. The germline gives CDR1 SGDLS, CDR2 YYNGEE. The germline V and J ends were trimmed by 4 bases and 7 bases, with 17 bases remaining between them. The CDR3 is made up of 15 amino acids. DNA of the CDR3: TGTGCCAGCAGCACTGGAGACCCGGGTGGTGAAAAACTGTTTTTT. Protein sequence: CASSTGDPGGEKLFF.

This chain connects TRBV28 to TRBJ1-1; D is uncertain. The CDR3 totals 14 residues. The V gene lost 2 bases and the J gene lost 4 bases, with 11 bases spanning the gap. The germline V gene encodes CDR1 MDHEN and CDR2 SYDVKM. In DNA form, the CDR3 reads TGTGCCAGCAGTTTAGGAGCCGGGAGCACTGAAGCTTTCTTT. Translating gives CASSLGAGSTEAFF.

The rearrangement uses TRBV30 and TRBJ1-2; possibly TRBD1 for D (5 bases). V lost 3 bases to trimming and J lost 2 bases, with 10 bases between them. Germline loops: CDR1 GTSNPN, CDR2 SVGIG (reference sequence). CDR3 length equals 13 residues. The CDR3 loop is CAWSLTVNYGYTF. CDR3 DNA: TGTGCCTGGAGCTTGACAGTCAACTATGGCTACACCTTC.

This clone was seen a handful of times. This specimen includes other DNA sequences encoding the same CDR3. This chain joins TRBV19 and TRBJ1-1; the D gene is possibly TRBD1 (6 bases). The CDR3 is made up of 15 amino acids. Trimming shortened V by 1 base and J by 0 bases, and 9 bases separated the two germline ends. CDR1 is LNHDA, CDR2 SQIVND, per germline (reference sequence). The CDR3 loop reads CASSIVGQMNTEAFF. The CDR3 bases are TGTGCCAGTAGTATAGTTGGACAGATGAACACTGAAGCTTTCTTT.

The rearrangement uses TRBV27 and TRBJ2-7, with 11 positions matching TRBD1. Germline assignment: CDR1 MNHEY and CDR2 SMNVEV (reference sequence). J gave up 7 bases and V 5 bases, and 13 bases lay outside the gene matches. The CDR3 has 16 amino acids. The CDR3 reads CASSPGPGTGGREQYF. CDR3 DNA sequence: TGTGCCAGCAGTCCGGGGCCCGGGACAGGGGGTAGGGAGCAGTACTTC.

V usage is TRBV6-6 and J usage is TRBJ2-7; 8 positions agree with TRBD1. Per germline, CDR1 MNHNY and CDR2 SVGAGI (reference sequence). The CDR3 covers 15 residues. Trimming took 4 bases from V and 3 from J; bases not matched to a gene: 8. The CDR3 loop is CASSSRTTGDYEQYF. The CDR3 DNA is TGTGCCAGCAGTTCGCGGACGACAGGGGACTACGAGCAGTACTTC.

The V and J genes are TRBV30 and TRBJ2-5; 10 bases are shared with TRBD2. TRBJ2-7 matches the DNA end more closely, so the J call is doubtful. This CDR3 region has 15 residues. Germline loops: CDR1 GTSNPN, CDR2 SVGIG (reference sequence). The CDR3 nucleotides read TGTGCCTGGAGGACAGGGACTAGCGTACCCTACGAGCAGTACTTC. It encodes CAWRTGTSVPYEQYF.

This clone was observed a single time. At the DNA level, this CDR3 is encoded by other sequences in the same sample as well. The CDR3 region is CASSWDRGNTEAFF. Written as DNA, the CDR3 is TGTGCCAGCAGCTGGGACAGGGGGAACACTGAAGCTTTCTTT. The rearrangement joins TRBV11-2 to TRBJ1-1; TRBD1 matches at 10 bases. The CDR3 spans 14 residues. V dropped 4 bases and J dropped 1; count of bases not matched to a gene: 0. Germline V gene lookup returns CDR1 SGHAT and CDR2 FQNNGV.